This paragraph reports one TCR beta chain. Its binding antigen is unknown. Base quality data are lacking; no much larger clone is found one base away. The library was generated by the immunoSEQ multiplex PCR assay. The table was pulled from immuneACCESS by TCRdb, which kept in-frame rearrangements only. Such tables lose some clones; where checked, under half of the loss comes from unresolved V genes, and the rest has no known cause. This sample gives roughly 120,000 clones in total; 88% of them show up just once. The ten largest account for 2.3% of the sample. The data are from a study of control samples from healthy donors and cancer patients (dated by TCRdb to 2018 to 2020). The CDR3 covers 16 residues, taking in both the cysteine and the phenylalanine. Just the 48-base CDR3 DNA is kept, in frame starting at base 1. The germline V gene sets CDR1 to SGHTA and CDR2 to FQGNSA. V is cut back by 5 bases and J by 0 bases, with 6 bases in the junction unmatched.

The chain is encoded by TRBV7-2 joined to TRBJ2-2, and 7 bases in between align with TRBD1. Sequencing was carried out using blood. The sequence was obtained from a woman in her sixties or seventies in good health. The DNA reads as follows: TGTGCCAGCAGCCCCACCGGGACAGCGAACACCGGGGAGCTGTTTTTT. Its translation is CASSPTGTANTGELFF.